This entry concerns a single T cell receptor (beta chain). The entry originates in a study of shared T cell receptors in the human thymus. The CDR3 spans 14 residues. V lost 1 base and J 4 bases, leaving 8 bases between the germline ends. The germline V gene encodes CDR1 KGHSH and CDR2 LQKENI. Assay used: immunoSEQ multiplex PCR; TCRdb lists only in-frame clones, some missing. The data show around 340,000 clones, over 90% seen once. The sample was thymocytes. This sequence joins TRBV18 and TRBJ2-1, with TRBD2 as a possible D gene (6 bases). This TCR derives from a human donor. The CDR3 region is CASSPLADYNEQFF. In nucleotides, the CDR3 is TGTGCCAGCTCACCACTAGCGGATTACAATGAGCAGTTCTTC.